The T cell receptor (beta chain) described here comes from a study of cytomegalovirus exposure and HLA in healthy donors. The junction had 10 bases not matched to a gene; V was cut back by 6 bases and J by 4 bases. CDR1 and CDR2 from the germline V gene are MNHNS and SASEGT. The CDR3 runs to 15 residues. Vbeta (60) and Jbeta (13) primers were used in the PCR. Data came from immunoSEQ multiplex PCR; TCRdb stores just in-frame clones and leaves some out. The table records 120,000 to 150,000 clones, roughly 76% of them present only once. The sequenced sample was PBMCs. The chain is built from TRBV6-1 and TRBJ2-3, with 7 bases that match TRBD1. The TCR sequence derives from a woman in her thirties or forties in good health and CMV-seronegative. The CDR3 DNA reads TGTGCCAGCAGGAGGGGAATAGGGGGCCCAGATACGCAGTATTTT. This translates into CASRRGIGGPDTQYF.